This TCR beta chain was documented in a study of CD8+ T cells in alopecia areata. Comment on this clone: Its antigen is unidentified.

The investigators collected lesional scalp punch biopsies and peripheral blood from alopecia areata patients. Sequencing relied on a cDNA template that was reverse transcribed from extracted RNA. The data were produced by immunoSEQ multiplex PCR, yet TCRdb's version contains in-frame clones alone and is incomplete. The sample includes more than 11,000 clones, roughly 55% of them seen just once. The CDR3 extends over 18 amino acids. CDR1 MGHRA and CDR2 YSYEKL come from the germline V gene. V was pared by 6 bases and J by 4 bases, with 28 bases between. Points from the study as a whole: Lesional scalp exceeded normal scalp in clonality, especially in alopecia totalis/universalis. Patients showed less clear TCR sequence sharing than mice, possibly partly because of HLA diversity.

The TCR was taken from a human donor with alopecia areata. Sequencing was performed on skin, taken at week 0. The V gene is TRBV4-1, the J gene TRBJ2-7; perhaps TRBD2 as D (6 bases). The CDR3 sequence is CASRPTFRGKEWGYEQYF. In DNA form, the CDR3 reads TGCGCCAGCAGACCCACCTTTCGGGGGAAGGAGTGGGGGTACGAGCAGTACTTC.